The 28 T cell receptor beta chains reported below all come from one sample, sequenced in a study of shared clonotypes between healthy human individuals (dated by TCRdb to between 2020 and 2021). The receptor library was made with the immunoSEQ multiplex PCR assay. TCRdb stores this immuneACCESS table with in-frame sequences only. Part of the clones is absent; in the studies checked, under half of the shortfall reflects unresolved V genes, and no reason is known for the rest. This sample holds around 2.3 million clones; more than 90% were observed only once. In total, the top ten clones hold roughly 0.13% of the sample. Sequences were obtained from naive CD4+ T cells sorted from blood. The sample's cell subset or site label, decoded: CD45RA+ positively selected. The receptors shown here come from a man aged 18 to 29 in good health.

The J gene is TRBJ1-5, the V gene TRBV7-2, with TRBD1 identical over 9 bases. Trimming removed 4 bases from V and 6 bases from J; junction bases left unmatched: 7. CDR3 length: 15 amino acids. Germline V lookup: CDR1 SGHTA, CDR2 FQGNSA. This CDR3 reads CASSSGQGLGQPQHF. Written as DNA, the CDR3 is TGTGCCAGCAGCTCGGGACAGGGTCTGGGTCAGCCCCAGCATTTT.

This rearrangement joins TRBV6-6 to TRBJ1-4; 8 bases agree with TRBD1. Germline V CDR1 and CDR2: MNHNY, SVGAGI (reference sequence). This CDR3 has 14 amino acids. V trimming: 6 bases; J trimming: 7 bases; junction bases outside the gene matches: 7. The CDR3 is CASSLGQASEKLFF. The CDR3 DNA sequence: TGTGCCAGCAGCCTGGGACAGGCGAGTGAAAAACTGTTTTTT.

This rearrangement joins TRBV4-2 to TRBJ2-5; possibly TRBD2 for D (6 bases). Germline V lookup: CDR1 LGHNA, CDR2 YNFKEQ. There are 15 residues in the CDR3. Between the trimmed V and J ends, which lost 0 bases and 2 bases, there was a span of 10 bases. This chain's CDR3 is CASSQDRDWQETQYF. In DNA form, the CDR3 reads TGTGCCAGCAGCCAAGATCGGGACTGGCAAGAGACCCAGTACTTC.

This rearrangement joins TRBV2 to TRBJ2-3; D remains unclear. The CDR3 runs 16 residues. Trimming cost V 4 bases and J 0 bases, with 14 bases left between them. Per germline, CDR1 SNHLY and CDR2 FYNNEI. CDR3 amino acids: CASSVYGGSSTDTQYF. CDR3 in DNA: TGTGCCAGCAGTGTATACGGCGGATCTAGCACAGATACGCAGTATTTT.

The genes are TRBV6-7 and TRBJ2-5; 10 nucleotides line up with TRBD2. TRBV6-7 is sorted into the ORF group, with uncertain function. V dropped 6 bases and J dropped 2; count of bases not matched to a gene: 6. The CDR3 runs 15 residues. The CDR3 loop is CASRRTSGTQETQYF. CDR3 nucleotides: TGTGCCAGCAGGCGGACTAGCGGAACTCAAGAGACCCAGTACTTC.

This clone was found once. The J gene is TRBJ2-4, the V gene TRBV7-2; D call uncertain. This CDR3 has 11 amino acids. The V end lost 1 base, the J end lost 9 bases, and 4 bases lay between the germline ends. Germline CDR1 and CDR2: SGHTA and FQGNSA. As DNA, the CDR3 is TGTGCCAGCAGCTTAGAGATCATTCAGTACTTC. This encodes CASSLEIIQYF.

The chain joins TRBV11-2 to TRBJ1-5; D unclear. Looked up from germline, CDR1 is SGHAT and CDR2 is FQNNGV. The CDR3 is made up of 19 amino acids. V gave up 0 bases and J gave up 0 bases, with 18 bases separating them. CDR3 DNA: TGTGCCAGCAGCTTAGATGCTCATAGCAGAAGATATAGCAATCAGCCCCAGCATTTT. Translating it yields CASSLDAHSRRYSNQPQHF.

On this clone itself: Within the sample, other DNA sequences also encode this same CDR3. The gene calls are TRBV6-5 and TRBJ1-1; D gene unclear. Trimming stripped 6 bases from V and 2 bases from J, with 7 bases between. This CDR3 has 12 residues. Germline-derived CDR1 and CDR2 are MNHEY and SVGAGI. The CDR3 coding sequence is TGTGCCAGCAGCTCCGTCAACACTGAAGCTTTCTTT. It is translated as CASSSVNTEAFF.

Turning to this clone: At the DNA level, this CDR3 is encoded by other sequences in the same sample as well. The chain is built from TRBV5-1 and TRBJ2-1; 7 bases map to TRBD2. The germline V gene encodes CDR1 SGHRS and CDR2 YFSETQ. Trimming removed 0 bases from V and 2 bases from J; junction bases left unmatched: 2. The CDR3 contains 15 residues. CDR3 nucleotide sequence: TGCGCCAGCAGCTTGGGCCTAGCGGCCTACAATGAGCAGTTCTTC. Protein: CASSLGLAAYNEQFF.

This chain uses TRBV2 with TRBJ1-4, with D uncertain. From germline, CDR1 is SNHLY and CDR2 FYNNEI. V lost 2 bases and J lost 5, with 12 bases in between. The CDR3 is 15 amino acids. The chain's CDR3 is CASSEKGLRNEKLFF. CDR3 DNA sequence: TGTGCCAGCAGTGAAAAAGGGTTAAGAAATGAAAAACTGTTTTTT.

The rearrangement links TRBV5-1 to TRBJ2-7; 9 bases map to TRBD1. Germline V gene sequence: CDR1 SGHRS, CDR2 YFSETQ. The junction had 9 bases not matched to a gene; V was cut back by 3 bases and J by 2 bases. This CDR3 has 16 residues. The CDR3, as DNA: TGCGCCAGCAGCTCCTGGGAAACAGGGGGCGCCTACGAGCAGTACTTC. It is translated as CASSSWETGGAYEQYF.

The chain is built from TRBV29-1 and TRBJ1-2; 8 bases are shared with TRBD1. Germline-derived CDR1 and CDR2 are SQVTM and ANQGSEA. CDR3 length equals 13 residues. Trimming cost V 6 bases and J 3 bases; bases outside gene matches: 6. The CDR3 loop is CSVGKQGDYGYTF. CDR3 in DNA: TGCAGCGTCGGAAAACAGGGGGACTATGGCTACACCTTC. Looking up the rest from reference TRBV29-1 and TRBJ1-2 gives the full variable domain: SAVISQKPSRDICQRGTSLTIQCQVDSQVTMMFWYRQQPGQSLTLIATANQGSEATYESGFVIDKFPISRPNLTFSTLTVSNMSPEDSSIYLCSVGKQGDYGYTFGSGTRLTVV.

This clone occurred once. The chain uses TRBV2 and TRBJ2-5, with TRBD2 identical over 12 bases. Trimming took 7 bases from V and 5 from J; bases not matched to a gene: 5. The CDR3 loop spans 14 amino acids. Germline V lookup: CDR1 SNHLY, CDR2 FYNNEI. CDR3 sequence: CASKRLAGGETQYF. The CDR3 DNA reads as TGTGCCAGCAAGCGGCTAGCGGGAGGGGAGACCCAGTACTTC. The variable domain in full, completed from reference TRBV2 and TRBJ2-5, reads EPEVTQTPSHQVTQMGQEVILRCVPISNHLYFYWYRQILGQKVEFLVSFYNNEISEKSEIFDDQFSVERPDGSNFTLKIRSTKLEDSAMYFCASKRLAGGETQYFGPGTRLLVL.

A note on this clone: The same CDR3 arises from other DNA sequences in this sample as well. The chain uses TRBV7-2 and TRBJ1-5; no clear D gene. Germline V gives CDR1 SGHTA, CDR2 FQGNSA. The CDR3 extends over 15 amino acids. V gave up 1 base and J gave up 1 base, with 8 bases separating them. CDR3: CASSLVSGSNQPQHF. CDR3 DNA sequence: TGTGCCAGCAGCTTAGTATCGGGAAGCAATCAGCCCCAGCATTTT.

The J gene is TRBJ1-2, the V gene TRBV6-6; D is uncertain. Germline CDR1 and CDR2: MNHNY and SVGAGI (reference sequence). The CDR3 sequence is 12 residues long. Trimming took 5 bases from V and 4 from J, leaving 8 bases between them. As DNA, the CDR3 is TGTGCCAGCAGTAACACCTTCTATGGCTACACCTTC. This codes for CASSNTFYGYTF.

The chain employs TRBV2 and TRBJ2-5; possible D gene TRBD1, 5 bases. The CDR3 spans 11 residues. The V gene's germline CDR1 is SNHLY and CDR2 FYNNEI. The ends were cut back, 10 bases at V and 5 bases at J, with 11 bases in the middle. For the CDR3, the DNA is TGTGCCACTACAGGTGGGGAGACCCAGTACTTC. It yields the protein CATTGGETQYF.

CDR3 residues: CASSEWGTTRNEQFF. As DNA, the CDR3 is TGTGCCAGCAGTGAATGGGGTACCACAAGAAATGAGCAGTTCTTC. The rearrangement joins TRBV6-1 to TRBJ2-1; D not resolved. Germline loops: CDR1 MNHNS, CDR2 SASEGT. The CDR3 contains 15 residues. V was cut by 2 bases and J by 7 bases, with 15 bases left in between.

The gene calls are TRBV7-9 and TRBJ1-1; D gene uncertain. This CDR3 has 12 residues. V was pared by 3 bases and J by 1 base, with 3 bases between. The germline gives CDR1 SEHNR, CDR2 FQNEAQ (reference sequence). The CDR3: CASSFANTEAFF. CDR3 nucleotide sequence: TGTGCCAGCAGCTTCGCGAACACTGAAGCTTTCTTT.

The chain uses TRBV28 and TRBJ1-2; the match to TRBD1 covers 8 bases. CDR1 and CDR2 (germline): MDHEN, SYDVKM. CDR3 length equals 15 residues. Unmatched junction bases numbered 5, after V lost 3 bases and J lost 2 bases. The CDR3, as DNA: TGTGCCAGCAGTTTCGGGGACAGGTTGAACTATGGCTACACCTTC. Its protein is CASSFGDRLNYGYTF.

The J gene is TRBJ1-2, the V gene TRBV18; tentative D call: TRBD1 (5 bases). The CDR3 covers 14 residues. The V end was cut by 3 bases, the J end by 8 bases, with 16 bases between. Per germline, CDR1 KGHSH and CDR2 LQKENI. The CDR3 sequence: CASSPPAQGFGYTF. DNA of the CDR3: TGTGCCAGCTCACCGCCGGCGCAGGGCTTCGGCTACACCTTC.

The chain is built from TRBV30 and TRBJ2-2, with 8 bases that match TRBD2. This CDR3 spans 15 amino acids. J was trimmed by 7 bases and V by 2 bases; bases with no gene match: 9. Looked up from germline, CDR1 is GTSNPN and CDR2 is SVGIG (reference sequence). The DNA for the CDR3 is TGTGCCTGGAGTCTAATGGCGGGGGGCGGCGGGGAGCTGTTTTTT. Translation gives CAWSLMAGGGGELFF.

V usage is TRBV7-9 and J usage is TRBJ1-2; D is ambiguous. The CDR3 covers 12 residues. CDR1 is SEHNR, CDR2 FQNEAQ, per germline (reference sequence). Trimming left V 4 bases short and J 4 bases short, with 7 bases between. The CDR3 DNA reads TGTGCCAGCAGCTCCGAAGGCTATGGCTACACCTTC. Amino acid sequence: CASSSEGYGYTF.

This chain joins TRBV27 and TRBJ2-7, with D possibly called TRBD1 or TRBD2 (5 bases each). CDR1 is MNHEY, CDR2 SMNVEV, per germline (reference sequence). This CDR3 region has 15 residues. V lost 8 bases to trimming and J lost 7 bases, with 24 bases between them. For the CDR3, the DNA is TGTGCCAGCGGCCATACGGGACCTCAACCGGGGGAGCAGTACTTC. Translating it yields CASGHTGPQPGEQYF.

V gene TRBV30 combines with J gene TRBJ2-7; D gene ambiguous. The CDR3 sequence is 12 residues long. V gave up 3 bases and J gave up 2 bases, with 8 bases separating them. CDR1 and CDR2 from the germline V gene are GTSNPN and SVGIG (reference sequence). CDR3: CAWSHPPYEQYF. CDR3 DNA: TGTGCCTGGAGCCACCCCCCCTACGAGCAGTACTTC.

Remarks on this clone: Distinct nucleotide sequences in the sample also encode this CDR3. The rearrangement joins TRBV30 to TRBJ1-5, with no clear D. Deletions cut 1 base from V and 1 base from J, with 5 bases between. The germline gives CDR1 GTSNPN, CDR2 SVGIG (reference sequence). CDR3 length: 13 amino acids. CDR3 region: CAWSADSNQPQHF. The CDR3 region has the DNA TGTGCCTGGAGTGCAGACAGCAATCAGCCCCAGCATTTT. Full variable domain (rest looked up from reference TRBV30 and TRBJ1-5): SQTIHQWPATLVQPVGSPLSLECTVEGTSNPNLYWYRQAAGRGLQLLFYSVGIGQISSEVPQNLSASRPQDRQFILSSKKLLLSDSGFYLCAWSADSNQPQHFGDGTRLSIL.

The genes are TRBV18 and TRBJ2-7; either TRBD1 or TRBD2 may fit D (5 bases each). Trimming removed 3 bases from V and 6 bases from J, with 9 bases in between. There are 12 residues in the CDR3. Germline loops: CDR1 KGHSH, CDR2 LQKENI. DNA of the CDR3: TGTGCCAGCTCACCGACGGGACCCGAGCAGTACTTC. Protein sequence: CASSPTGPEQYF.

The rearrangement joins TRBV28 to TRBJ1-2; D is undetermined. V gave up 4 bases and J gave up 4 bases, with 28 bases separating them. The CDR3 loop spans 19 amino acids. Germline V gives CDR1 MDHEN, CDR2 SYDVKM. As DNA, the CDR3 is TGTGCCAGCAGTTCCCCGCCCTATCGTCGGCGACAATTCATCTATGGCTACACCTTC. This sequence encodes CASSSPPYRRRQFIYGYTF.

This chain connects TRBV28 to TRBJ2-3; D is perhaps TRBD2 (7 bases). Per germline, CDR1 MDHEN and CDR2 SYDVKM. This CDR3 spans 19 amino acids. Trimming took off 5 bases at V and 0 bases at J, with 24 bases between the two ends. The CDR3 here is CASSPPKFAGALSTDTQYF. CDR3 sequence (DNA): TGTGCCAGCAGTCCCCCAAAGTTTGCGGGGGCCCTTAGCACAGATACGCAGTATTTT.